Below are 6 T cell receptor beta chains sequenced from a single sample in a study of CD8+ T cells in alopecia areata. The sample's treatment: oral pan-JAK inhibitor, 5-10 mg twice daily. Reverse transcription of extracted RNA yielded cDNA, which provided the sequencing template. Produced via immunoSEQ multiplex PCR; TCRdb's table is partial and in-frame only. This table has 200,000 or so clones, roughly two fifths appearing once. Sequenced here: CD4+ T cells sorted from blood, sampled at approximately week 30, from a patient treated with tofacitinib. The receptors were sampled from a human donor with alopecia areata.

This clone occurred a few times. The chain uses TRBV10-3 and TRBJ1-6; D uncertain. The CDR3 extends over 14 amino acids. CDR1 is ENHRY, CDR2 SYGVKD, per germline. V was shortened by 3 bases and J by 5 bases, with 8 bases between the two germline ends. The CDR3 loop reads CAISDEVNNSPLHF. The CDR3 DNA reads as TGTGCCATCAGTGACGAGGTTAATAATTCACCCCTCCACTTT.

This clone was counted only a few times. V usage is TRBV7-9 and J usage is TRBJ2-7; D not certain. Trimming shortened V by 1 base and J by 6 bases, and 10 bases separated the two germline ends. This CDR3 is built from 13 residues. Germline loops: CDR1 SEHNR, CDR2 FQNEAQ (reference sequence). The CDR3 here is CASSLERLGEQYF. The CDR3 DNA reads as TGTGCCAGCAGCTTAGAACGGCTAGGCGAGCAGTACTTC.

The chain employs TRBV6-6 and TRBJ1-1; D is undetermined. Germline CDR1 and CDR2: MNHNY and SVGAGI (reference sequence). The CDR3 length is 14 residues. Deletions cut 0 bases from V and 8 bases from J, with 13 bases between. The CDR3 loop is CASSYSAALGEAFF. CDR3 sequence (DNA): TGTGCCAGCAGTTACTCAGCAGCCCTCGGAGAAGCTTTCTTT.

This chain joins TRBV6-5 and TRBJ1-5, with D perhaps matching TRBD1 (6 bases). This CDR3 is 15 amino acids long. V was pared by 6 bases and J by 6 bases, with 18 bases between. Germline CDR1 is MNHEY and CDR2 is SVGAGI. The chain's CDR3 is CASSPNPQGGQPQHF. The CDR3 DNA is TGTGCCAGCAGCCCCAATCCACAGGGTGGTCAGCCCCAGCATTTT.

The chain links TRBV11-1 to TRBJ2-7; D could derive from TRBD1 or TRBD2 (5 bases each). The germline gives CDR1 SGHAT, CDR2 FQDESV (reference sequence). Trimming cost V 8 bases and J 1 base, with 18 bases left between them. The CDR3 loop spans 15 amino acids. DNA for the CDR3: TGTGCCAGCCACGACCCGGGACGCCAATCCTACGAGCAGTACTTC. Encoded protein: CASHDPGRQSYEQYF.

This clone was found a few times. This sequence joins TRBV27 and TRBJ1-2; D gene ambiguous. Trimming removed 4 bases at V and 1 base at J, with 10 bases between. The CDR3 sequence is 14 residues long. CDR1 is MNHEY and CDR2 is SMNVEV in the germline V gene (reference sequence). This CDR3 reads CASSSRKGNYGYTF. The CDR3 DNA is TGTGCCAGCAGTTCGAGGAAGGGTAACTATGGCTACACCTTC.